These T cell receptor beta chains were read from a single sample in a study of blood T cell repertoires in COVID-19. Profiling relied on immunoSEQ multiplex PCR, and the TCRdb table lists in-frame clones only, not all of them. The profile covers 60,000 to 90,000 clones, with more than 60% appearing a single time and 22% taken by the ten largest. The source material was peripheral blood. The receptors come from a man in his sixties with acute or convalescent COVID-19. CDR3s include the opening cysteine and the closing phenylalanine or tryptophan. D genes are given only for firm matches. Some rows mark clone size as missing; the rest say once, few, many or name a class of expanded clone.

v_gene: TRBV5-8; abundance: .; d_gene: TRBD2; j_gene: TRBJ2-2; CDR3aa: CASSLPLAGLDTGELFF; CDR3nt: TGTGCCAGCAGCCTGCCACTAGCGGGGTTAGACACCGGGGAGCTGTTTTTT
v_gene: TRBV4-1; abundance: medium-sized; d_gene: TRBD2; j_gene: TRBJ2-2; CDR3aa: CASSHLSLAGGTGELFF; CDR3nt: TGCGCCAGCAGCCACCTTTCTCTAGCGGGGGGAACCGGGGAGCTGTTTTTT
v_gene: TRBV6-5; abundance: .; d_gene: .; j_gene: TRBJ2-3; CDR3aa: CASSRTGTDTQYF; CDR3nt: TGTGCCAGCAGCAGGACTGGCACAGATACGCAGTATTTT
v_gene: TRBV1; abundance: .; d_gene: .; j_gene: TRBJ2-2; CDR3aa: CTSSQDRASGSTIGELFF; CDR3nt: TGCACCAGCAGCCAAGATAGGGCTAGCGGGAGTACGATCGGGGAGCTGTTTTTT
v_gene: TRBV19; abundance: .; d_gene: TRBD1; j_gene: TRBJ1-2; CDR3aa: CASSPGQSFYGYTF; CDR3nt: TGTGCCAGTAGCCCGGGACAGAGTTTTTATGGCTACACCTTC
v_gene: TRBV6-6; abundance: .; d_gene: TRBD1; j_gene: TRBJ1-2; CDR3aa: CASRLGQGADGYTF; CDR3nt: TGTGCCAGCAGGCTCGGACAGGGGGCGGATGGCTACACCTTC
v_gene: TRBV11-1; abundance: .; d_gene: TRBD1; j_gene: TRBJ2-2; CDR3aa: CASSLDGQGWTGELFF; CDR3nt: TGTGCCAGCAGCTTAGATGGACAGGGCTGGACCGGGGAGCTGTTTTTT
v_gene: TRBV6-5; abundance: few; d_gene: .; j_gene: TRBJ1-6; CDR3aa: CASRVTGNNSPLHF; CDR3nt: TGTGCCAGCAGAGTCACAGGGAATAATTCACCCCTCCACTTT
v_gene: TRBV7-8; abundance: .; d_gene: .; j_gene: TRBJ1-1; CDR3aa: CASSLALGEAEAFF; CDR3nt: TGTGCCAGCAGCTTAGCGCTCGGGGAAGCTGAAGCTTTCTTT
v_gene: TRBV5-6; abundance: .; d_gene: TRBD2; j_gene: TRBJ2-7; CDR3aa: CASSGTSGSGYEQYF; CDR3nt: TGTGCCAGCAGCGGGACTAGCGGGAGTGGGTACGAGCAGTACTTC
v_gene: TRBV5-1; abundance: .; d_gene: .; j_gene: TRBJ2-5; CDR3aa: CASSLGGAQETQYF; CDR3nt: TGCGCCAGCAGCTTGGGTGGGGCCCAAGAGACCCAGTACTTC
v_gene: TRBV5-8; abundance: .; d_gene: .; j_gene: TRBJ2-7; CDR3aa: CASSILGVSYEQYF; CDR3nt: TGTGCCAGCAGCATCCTCGGAGTTTCCTACGAGCAGTACTTC
v_gene: TRBV10-3; abundance: .; d_gene: TRBD2; j_gene: TRBJ2-2; CDR3aa: CAISVGTRPASGELFF; CDR3nt: TGTGCCATCAGTGTAGGGACTAGACCCGCCAGCGGGGAGCTGTTTTTT
v_gene: TRBV6-5; abundance: .; d_gene: .; j_gene: TRBJ2-5; CDR3aa: CASTSLRGAGETQYF; CDR3nt: TGTGCCAGCACCTCCTTACGGGGGGCCGGAGAGACCCAGTACTTC
v_gene: TRBV11-1; abundance: .; d_gene: TRBD1; j_gene: TRBJ1-2; CDR3aa: CASSLMTGDPAGYTF; CDR3nt: TGTGCCAGCAGCTTGATGACAGGGGACCCGGCTGGCTACACCTTC
v_gene: TRBV5-1; abundance: once; d_gene: .; j_gene: TRBJ1-1; CDR3aa: CASSRRDGAVSDTEAFF; CDR3nt: TGCGCCAGCTCGAGGCGGGATGGAGCGGTTTCCGACACTGAAGCTTTCTTT
v_gene: TRBV7-3; abundance: medium-sized; d_gene: .; j_gene: TRBJ1-1; CDR3aa: CASMAGKLSTEAFF; CDR3nt: TGTGCCAGCATGGCAGGGAAATTGAGCACTGAAGCTTTCTTT
v_gene: TRBV5-1; abundance: .; d_gene: TRBD2; j_gene: TRBJ2-1; CDR3aa: CASSPEAGGLNEQFF; CDR3nt: TGCGCCAGCAGCCCCGAGGCGGGAGGGCTCAATGAGCAGTTCTTC
v_gene: TRBV5-6; abundance: .; d_gene: TRBD1; j_gene: TRBJ1-2; CDR3aa: CASSLLDREEEDGYTF; CDR3nt: TGTGCCAGCAGCTTGCTCGACAGGGAAGAAGAGGATGGCTACACCTTC
v_gene: TRBV11-2; abundance: .; d_gene: TRBD2; j_gene: TRBJ2-4; CDR3aa: CASSPRGSGGAPNIQYF; CDR3nt: TGTGCCAGCAGCCCCCGCGGGAGCGGGGGGGCACCGAACATTCAGTACTTC
v_gene: TRBV7-6; abundance: .; d_gene: .; j_gene: TRBJ2-5; CDR3aa: CASSLGTDSETQYF; CDR3nt: TGTGCCAGCAGCTTAGGGACTGATTCAGAGACCCAGTACTTC
v_gene: TRBV19; abundance: .; d_gene: .; j_gene: TRBJ2-2; CDR3aa: CATTSPREATGELFF; CDR3nt: TGTGCTACTACCTCCCCCAGGGAAGCCACCGGGGAGCTGTTTTTT
v_gene: TRBV2; abundance: .; d_gene: .; j_gene: TRBJ2-2; CDR3aa: CASSPSRFGQNTGELFF; CDR3nt: TGTGCCAGCAGTCCCTCGCGATTCGGACAGAACACCGGGGAGCTGTTTTTT
v_gene: TRBV5-1; abundance: .; d_gene: .; j_gene: TRBJ1-1; CDR3aa: CASSPFGQMNTEAFF; CDR3nt: TGCGCCAGCAGCCCATTTGGGCAGATGAACACTGAAGCTTTCTTT
v_gene: TRBV5-6; abundance: .; d_gene: TRBD1; j_gene: TRBJ2-7; CDR3aa: CASSLVAGGAGEQYF; CDR3nt: TGTGCCAGCAGCTTGGTGGCAGGGGGCGCGGGCGAGCAGTACTTC
v_gene: TRBV4-1; abundance: .; d_gene: TRBD1; j_gene: TRBJ2-1; CDR3aa: CASSHHGQGKDEQFF; CDR3nt: TGCGCCAGCAGCCACCACGGACAGGGTAAGGATGAGCAGTTCTTC
v_gene: TRBV5-1; abundance: .; d_gene: .; j_gene: TRBJ2-2; CDR3aa: CASSFGVINTGELFF; CDR3nt: TGCGCCAGCAGCTTCGGGGTGATCAACACCGGGGAGCTGTTTTTT
v_gene: TRBV3-1/TRBV3-2; abundance: .; d_gene: .; j_gene: TRBJ2-1; CDR3aa: CASSQDWASLFDNEQFF; CDR3nt: TGTGCCAGCAGCCAAGATTGGGCCTCACTCTTCGACAATGAGCAGTTCTTC
v_gene: TRBV5-1; abundance: few; d_gene: .; j_gene: TRBJ2-4; CDR3aa: CASSSDQGNIQYF; CDR3nt: TGCGCCAGCAGCTCTGACCAGGGGAACATTCAGTACTTC
v_gene: TRBV18; abundance: .; d_gene: TRBD1; j_gene: TRBJ2-1; CDR3aa: CASSSGQGDEQFF; CDR3nt: TGTGCCAGCTCCTCGGGACAGGGTGATGAGCAGTTCTTC
v_gene: TRBV24-1; abundance: .; d_gene: .; j_gene: TRBJ2-5; CDR3aa: CATSRGETQYF; CDR3nt: TGTGCCACCAGTCGGGGAGAGACCCAGTACTTC
v_gene: TRBV3-1/TRBV3-2; abundance: .; d_gene: .; j_gene: TRBJ2-5; CDR3aa: CASSQQGGRKTQYF; CDR3nt: TGTGCCAGCAGCCAACAGGGCGGCCGGAAGACCCAGTACTTC
v_gene: TRBV29-1; abundance: once; d_gene: .; j_gene: TRBJ2-3; CDR3aa: CSVWTEDTQYF; CDR3nt: TGCAGCGTTTGGACAGAAGATACGCAGTATTTT
v_gene: TRBV28; abundance: .; d_gene: .; j_gene: TRBJ2-5; CDR3aa: CASSRQETQYF; CDR3nt: TGTGCCAGCAGCCGCCAAGAGACCCAGTACTTC
v_gene: TRBV12-3/TRBV12-4; abundance: few; d_gene: .; j_gene: TRBJ2-7; CDR3aa: CASSLGHEQYF; CDR3nt: TGTGCCAGCAGTTTAGGGCACGAGCAGTACTTC
v_gene: TRBV18; abundance: once; d_gene: .; j_gene: TRBJ1-1; CDR3aa: CASSPTNTEAFF; CDR3nt: TGTGCCAGCTCACCAACTAACACTGAAGCTTTCTTT
v_gene: TRBV27; abundance: many; d_gene: .; j_gene: TRBJ1-1; CDR3aa: CASSILYRGGDTEAFF; CDR3nt: TGTGCCAGCAGTATTCTTTATCGGGGGGGGGACACTGAAGCTTTCTTT
v_gene: TRBV4-2; abundance: .; d_gene: .; j_gene: TRBJ1-4; CDR3aa: CASSQGTDEKLFF; CDR3nt: TGTGCCAGCAGCCAAGGGACAGACGAAAAACTGTTTTTT
v_gene: TRBV7-9; abundance: .; d_gene: TRBD1; j_gene: TRBJ1-5; CDR3aa: CASSDTGGHQPQHF; CDR3nt: TGTGCCAGCAGCGACACAGGGGGCCATCAGCCCCAGCATTTT
v_gene: TRBV24-1; abundance: few; d_gene: TRBD2; j_gene: TRBJ2-1; CDR3aa: CATGGTSAEQFF; CDR3nt: TGTGCCACCGGAGGGACTAGCGCCGAGCAGTTCTTC
v_gene: TRBV2; abundance: once; d_gene: .; j_gene: TRBJ1-1; CDR3aa: CASRSPPNTEAFF; CDR3nt: TGTGCCAGCAGATCTCCCCCGAACACTGAAGCTTTCTTT
v_gene: TRBV5-1; abundance: .; d_gene: TRBD1; j_gene: TRBJ1-2; CDR3aa: CASSLLGQGAFSYTF; CDR3nt: TGCGCCAGCAGCTTGCTCGGACAGGGGGCGTTCAGCTACACCTTC
v_gene: TRBV5-1; abundance: .; d_gene: TRBD2; j_gene: TRBJ2-1; CDR3aa: CASSLEGDTSGTEQFF; CDR3nt: TGCGCCAGCAGCTTGGAGGGCGACACTAGCGGGACTGAGCAGTTCTTC
v_gene: TRBV3-1/TRBV3-2; abundance: .; d_gene: TRBD1; j_gene: TRBJ2-3; CDR3aa: CASSQVGGEDTQYF; CDR3nt: TGTGCCAGCAGCCAAGTAGGGGGCGAGGATACGCAGTATTTT
v_gene: TRBV10-3; abundance: .; d_gene: .; j_gene: TRBJ2-4; CDR3aa: CAISESYGQEGIQYF; CDR3nt: TGTGCCATCAGTGAGTCTTATGGGCAGGAAGGCATTCAGTACTTC
v_gene: TRBV5-8; abundance: few; d_gene: TRBD2; j_gene: TRBJ2-1; CDR3aa: CASSPTGSASGGNEQFF; CDR3nt: TGTGCCAGCAGCCCCACCGGGTCCGCTAGCGGGGGGAATGAGCAGTTCTTC
v_gene: TRBV7-7; abundance: .; d_gene: TRBD2; j_gene: TRBJ2-5; CDR3aa: CASSLLGGGAKETQYF; CDR3nt: TGTGCCAGCAGCTTACTGGGCGGGGGGGCAAAAGAGACCCAGTACTTC
v_gene: TRBV30; abundance: .; d_gene: TRBD1; j_gene: TRBJ1-2; CDR3aa: CAWSRLGTEGGYTF; CDR3nt: TGTGCCTGGAGTCGCCTAGGGACAGAGGGTGGCTACACCTTC
v_gene: TRBV27; abundance: .; d_gene: TRBD1; j_gene: TRBJ2-1; CDR3aa: CASQGVSYNEQFF; CDR3nt: TGTGCCTCGCAGGGGGTATCCTACAATGAGCAGTTCTTC
v_gene: TRBV5-1; abundance: .; d_gene: TRBD1; j_gene: TRBJ1-2; CDR3aa: CASSLRPGQLNYGYTF; CDR3nt: TGCGCCAGCAGCTTGAGACCGGGACAGCTGAACTATGGCTACACCTTC
v_gene: TRBV6-4; abundance: many; d_gene: .; j_gene: TRBJ2-1; CDR3aa: CASSDSAGSYNEQFF; CDR3nt: TGTGCCAGCAGTGACTCGGCGGGCTCCTACAATGAGCAGTTCTTC
v_gene: TRBV9; abundance: .; d_gene: .; j_gene: TRBJ1-1; CDR3aa: CASQGRGNTEAFF; CDR3nt: TGTGCCAGCCAAGGTCGGGGTAACACTGAAGCTTTCTTT
v_gene: TRBV5-4; abundance: .; d_gene: .; j_gene: TRBJ1-2; CDR3aa: CASSLGAGSNYGYTF; CDR3nt: TGTGCCAGCAGCTTGGGGGCGGGGTCTAACTATGGCTACACCTTC
v_gene: TRBV12-5; abundance: .; d_gene: .; j_gene: TRBJ2-2; CDR3aa: CASGPLTGELFF; CDR3nt: TGTGCTAGTGGTCCCCTCACCGGGGAGCTGTTTTTT
v_gene: TRBV27; abundance: .; d_gene: .; j_gene: TRBJ2-5; CDR3aa: CASSLTSGTQETQYF; CDR3nt: TGTGCCAGCAGTTTAACCAGCGGTACCCAAGAGACCCAGTACTTC
v_gene: TRBV5-1; abundance: .; d_gene: .; j_gene: TRBJ2-2; CDR3aa: CASSLPLHGGGELFF; CDR3nt: TGCGCCAGCAGCTTGCCCCTCCATGGAGGGGGGGAGCTGTTTTTT